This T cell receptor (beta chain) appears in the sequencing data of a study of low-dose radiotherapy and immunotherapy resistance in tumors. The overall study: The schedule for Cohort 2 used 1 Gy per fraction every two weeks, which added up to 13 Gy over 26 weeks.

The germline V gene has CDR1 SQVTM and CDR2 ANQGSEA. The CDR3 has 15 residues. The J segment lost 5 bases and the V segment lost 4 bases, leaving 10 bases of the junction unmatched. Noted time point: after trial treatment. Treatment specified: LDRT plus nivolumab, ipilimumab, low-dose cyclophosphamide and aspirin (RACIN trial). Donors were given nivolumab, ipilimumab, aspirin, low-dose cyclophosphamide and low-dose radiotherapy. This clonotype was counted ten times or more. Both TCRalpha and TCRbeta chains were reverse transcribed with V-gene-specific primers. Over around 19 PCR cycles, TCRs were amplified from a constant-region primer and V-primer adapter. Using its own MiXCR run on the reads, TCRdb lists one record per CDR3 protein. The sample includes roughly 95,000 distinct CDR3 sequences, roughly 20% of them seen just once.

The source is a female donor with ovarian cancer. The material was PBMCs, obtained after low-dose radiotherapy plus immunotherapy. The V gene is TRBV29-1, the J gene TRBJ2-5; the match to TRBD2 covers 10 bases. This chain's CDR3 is CSVVSSGGLVETQYF. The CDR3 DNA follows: TGCAGCGTTGTCTCTAGCGGGGGCCTGGTGGAGACCCAGTACTTC.